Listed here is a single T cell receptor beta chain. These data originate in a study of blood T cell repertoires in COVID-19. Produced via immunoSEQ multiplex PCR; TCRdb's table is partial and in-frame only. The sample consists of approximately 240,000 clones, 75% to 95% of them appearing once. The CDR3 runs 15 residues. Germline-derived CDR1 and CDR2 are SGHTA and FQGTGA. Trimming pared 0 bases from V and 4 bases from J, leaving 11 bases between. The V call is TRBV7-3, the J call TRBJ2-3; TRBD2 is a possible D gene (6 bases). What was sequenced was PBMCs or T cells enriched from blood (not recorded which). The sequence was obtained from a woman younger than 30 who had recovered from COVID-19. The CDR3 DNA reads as TGTGCCAGCAGCTTAACGGGGGGAGTCGCAGATACGCAGTATTTT. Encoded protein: CASSLTGGVADTQYF.